Given below is one T cell receptor (beta chain) in context. The sample holds a few counts of this clone. Its antigen is currently not known. It has no much larger one-base neighbor in the sample; base qualities were not kept. Spanning cysteine to phenylalanine, the CDR3 consists of 14 amino acids. Only CDR3 DNA is held: 42 bases, read in frame from base 1. V is pruned by 7 bases and J by 8 bases, leaving 11 bases of the junction without a gene match. The germline V gene sets CDR1 to SNHLY and CDR2 to FYNNEI. In total, about 650 healthy bone marrow donors made up the cohort. At the time of sampling, all cohort members were nominally healthy, though unrecorded immune exposures were likely present. The donor tested CMV seronegative and was one of the 352 seronegative cohort members. A peripheral blood sample was collected from each donor, and TCR beta sequencing was performed on peripheral blood mononuclear cells. Genomic DNA was extracted from the blood cell samples with the Qiagen DNeasy Blood Extraction Kit.

This record belongs to a study of cytomegalovirus exposure and HLA in healthy donors (TCRdb year 2017). For the wider study: An earlier analysis of approximately 590 of the donors reported approximately 300 Gb of sequence data and 117 million unique TCR beta sequences from about 200 million T cells. An early release covering 500 to 750 HLA-typed donors comprised approximately 300 gigabases of sequencing data and 85 million to 100 million unique TCR sequences. Among the roughly 400 genotyped donors, under 90% belonged to the genetic ancestry cluster associated with self-reported Caucasian donors. The study was designed to test whether signatures of past pathogen exposure could be identified by cataloging public T cell receptors. Using immunosequencing, the study profiled T cell repertoires from 666 subjects and related those repertoires to cytomegalovirus serostatus. A separate validation cohort of roughly 130 different subjects was used in addition to the 666-subject first cohort. To predict cytomegalovirus infection status, the study combined high-throughput TCR immunosequencing, statistical association of individual TCRs with disease status, and machine learning. In a later analysis, previously published TCR beta repertoires from about 670 donors were re-analyzed and high-resolution HLA genotyping was added so that TCR occurrence patterns could be studied. Rather than using new phenotypic data, the later analysis identified candidate immune exposures from TCR beta sequences and from how often those sequences occurred across donors. In an earlier analysis of roughly 540 of the donors, high-throughput TCR beta sequencing was used to judge whether each TCR beta V gene segment behaved as functional or pseudogenic. Donor age, sex, ethnicity and CMV serostatus were compiled alongside the repertoire data. A later genetic analysis used genome-wide SNP genotypes for about 65% of the 666 donors, treating that subset as a discovery cohort. Every discovery cohort repertoire had been produced on one sequencing platform. Both class I and class II loci were covered by HLA typing, at four-digit resolution. Typing coverage differed by locus: A, B, C, DRB1 and DQB1 were typed in about 629-640 donors, DQA1 in approximately 520, DPA1 in some 600, and DPB1 in 400 to 480. Because of strong linkage in the cohort, four to six DR-DQ haplotypes were treated as single units for association and clustering. On average, 235,054 unique TCR beta nucleotide sequences were sequenced per donor among several hundred genotyped donors of the cohort, with approximately 18% of those sequences being non-productive.

Libraries were made using the immunoSEQ multiplex PCR assay. The multiplex PCR relied on a mix of 60 forward primers for TCR Vbeta segments and 13 reverse primers for TCR Jbeta segments. Amplification of the CDR3 region of rearranged TCR beta genes was performed with a multiplex PCR assay on genomic DNA. The Illumina HiSeq System was used to sequence the amplified TCR beta libraries as 87-base-pair reads. Per the original workflow: A later analysis tallied 75 million to 95 million unique TCR beta chains across the 600 to 700 repertoires, and approximately 12 million of those chains were shared by two or more donors. Raw reads were error-corrected and collapsed into unique sequences with a nearest-neighbor algorithm that merged closely related sequences to remove PCR and sequencing errors. To assign V, D and J gene segments, CDR3 sequences were aligned to IMGT reference sequences. For a sequence to be retained, at least a six-nucleotide match to both a V gene segment and a J gene segment was required. A rearrangement was called productive if the CDR3 had no stop codons and remained in frame with V and J, and every other rearrangement was called non-productive. Following IMGT convention, CDR3 was defined as the stretch from the second conserved V-encoded cysteine up to the conserved J-encoded phenylalanine. In an earlier analysis of more than 550 of the donors, sequences lacking an unambiguous match to a single V gene segment were excluded. In an earlier analysis of several hundred of the donors, V segments were called functional above 56.7% productive rearrangements and were called segregating when the between-donor standard deviation exceeded 5%. A statistical classification framework was developed to diagnose cytomegalovirus status using the catalog of TCR beta chain sequences. In a later analysis, TCR nucleotide sequences were compared against IMGT/GENE-DB human TR gene sequences so that V and J genes could be assigned. A later analysis assigned CDR3 sequences and most-parsimonious VDJ recombination scenarios with the TCRdist pipeline. In a later analysis, every TCR beta chain was defined by the combination of its CDR3 amino acid sequence and its V-gene family, and reads without a unique V-gene family were dropped. A later analysis removed 450 to 600 highly shared, low-generation-probability nucleotide sequences to deal with suspected cross-contamination and a sequencing artifact. In a later analysis, a clonal expansion index for each public chain was calculated from normalized within-repertoire ranks of inferred template counts. Generation probabilities in a later analysis came from a VDJ recombination model fitted to out-of-frame rearrangements, and those results were checked against IGoR. In a later analysis, TCR-TCR, TCR-HLA and TCR-CMV co-occurrence was scored with hypergeometric tests, and a repertoire-size bias correction was applied to TCR pairs. A later analysis estimated false discovery rates by permuting HLA or CMV assignments 20 times. In a later analysis, co-occurring TCRs were grouped using DBSCAN, with TCRdist sequence similarity added in when clustering inside HLA-allele-positive subsets. For co-occurrence clustering, repertoires with fewer than 30,000 or more than 120,000 public chains were excluded, along with roughly 5 repertoires with anomalous nucleotide sharing. The immuneACCESS repertoire file appears here via TCRdb, limited to in-frame rearrangements. These files lack a portion of the clones; in checked studies, under half of the deficit traces to unresolved V genes, and the cause of the others is not known. The V and J calls and the clone size are those of that table, but D and trimming were determined from the DNA. The sample yields fewer than 250,000 clones; 70% to 80% were counted once. 1.5% to 2% of the sample belongs to the ten largest clones.

What the authors observed across the whole study: According to a later analysis, parvovirus B19, influenza, CMV and Epstein-Barr virus appeared linked to several top co-occurrence clusters. While some public TCRs were present in many individuals, most TCR sequences turned up only very rarely across donors. A later genetic analysis reported fewer N-insertions in productive TCRs among donors in an Asian-associated ancestry cluster than the roughly 720-donor mean. Sequencing depth was assumed to be roughly uniform across donors in the presence/absence analyses, though that assumption may not hold. Specific HLA alleles were associated with around 18,000 TCR beta sequences at a false discovery rate of 0.05 in a later analysis. Compared with equally common non-associated chains, HLA-associated TCR beta chains in a later analysis were more clonally expanded and had lower generation probabilities. A further reported finding was that TCR beta sequences accurately predicted the HLA-A and HLA-B alleles for most subjects in the first cohort. The classifier was reported to diagnose cytomegalovirus status with high specificity and sensitivity in both the original and validation cohorts. According to a later analysis, TCR association rates differed among HLA loci, with DRB1 alleles showing the most associated TCRs and HLA-C alleles showing the fewest. Because counts were too low, 15 to 20 rarely observed V segments, including chromosome 9 orphons, were excluded from the earlier analysis of fewer than 650 of the donors. This cohort had only TCR beta chains sequenced, and the lack of alpha or paired-chain data limited which features could be detected. Some IMGT-functional V segments, including TRBV6-2 and TRBV6-3, could not be told apart with the 87-base-pair reads, so those segments were excluded. A cluster of highly shared sequence variants was judged likely to be a technical artifact of the sequencing pipeline. In the study, about 150 TCR beta chains were listed as associated with cytomegalovirus. When HLA alleles, especially DR and DQ, strongly co-occurred, attributing TCR associations to individual alleles was difficult. Linkage disequilibrium might explain the correlated functional status among segregating V segments, but an unknown experimental factor could not be excluded. Broadly in line with IMGT annotations, most TCR beta V segments showed up in productive rearrangements about 90% or about 30% of the time in an earlier analysis of a few hundred of the donors. CMV serostatus was the only immune exposure information available for the cohort. The authors suggested that the approach could potentially be generalized to other disease states and immunological phenotypes. Three of the identified cytomegalovirus-associated TCR beta chains were confirmed in vitro to be specific for cytomegalovirus antigens. In a later analysis, most CMV-associated TCR beta chains were found to appear HLA-restricted, with HLA associations seemingly driven largely by CMV exposure. Because some donors lacked HLA typing at each locus, the association tests relied only on the typed subset. In a later genetic analysis, a missense DCLRE1C variant was associated with V-gene and J-gene trimming of TCR beta chains, and the association was replicated in an independent cohort.

The sequencing sample was made of PBMCs. The sequence derives from a woman between 50 and 59 years old in good health and CMV-seronegative. The rearranged segments are TRBV2 and TRBJ1-2, with TRBD1 matching 9 junction bases. The CDR3: CASTSPGQGGGYTF. The DNA is TGTGCCAGCACCTCTCCGGGACAGGGTGGCGGCTACACCTTC. The entire variable domain, with the stretches around the CDR3 drawn from the reference TRBV2 and TRBJ1-2 proteins, is EPEVTQTPSHQVTQMGQEVILRCVPISNHLYFYWYRQILGQKVEFLVSFYNNEISEKSEIFDDQFSVERPDGSNFTLKIRSTKLEDSAMYFCASTSPGQGGGYTFGSGTRLTVV.